This T cell receptor beta chain was identified during a study of blood T cell repertoires in COVID-19 (TCRdb year 2020). In terms of the full investigation: Collaborator samples came from the United States, Italy and Spain and covered acute and convalescent phases of COVID-19. Deeply sampled blood TCRbeta repertoires from subjects exposed to, actively infected with, or recovered from COVID-19 were included in the dataset. The samples were drawn from the first 160 participants of the ongoing ImmuneRACE study and from 1,254 subjects provided by 6 global collaborators. The repertoires were made available in a free public database intended to serve as a resource for research on the immune response to SARS-CoV-2. The prospective study material was composed of cDNA or gDNA derived from T cells, B-cell-depleted T cells, or PBMCs. Where HLA class I and class II types were available, the types were taken from metadata supplied by the sample provider, not from assay-based typing. A de-identified subject ID, COVID-19 status, age in years and sex were almost always included in the sample metadata. The full study reports these points: Clinical and demographic metadata were provided uncurated, with the amount varying by source and participant.

Whole blood was collected in K2EDTA tubes by collaborating institutions according to the institutions' own protocols. Collaborator samples were shipped for TCRbeta analysis as frozen whole blood, isolated PBMCs, or DNA extracted from either sample type. The immunoSEQ Assay, a bias-controlled multiplex PCR, was used to amplify TCRbeta CDR3 regions from genomic DNA. In the original analysis: The number of nucleated cells in each sample was estimated from the amplification of reference gene primers within the assay. To quantify the absolute abundance of each unique TCRbeta CDR3 rearrangement, sequence reads were collapsed and filtered. Productive Simpson clonality was computed per sample as the square root of Simpson's diversity index over productive rearrangements. TCRdb's version of the immuneACCESS table is confined to in-frame rearrangements and falls short of the full clone set. An unresolved V gene accounts for under half of the shortfall where checked; the remainder is of unknown origin. The V and J calls and clone size are taken from that table; D and trimming were inferred from the DNA. Across this sample there are approximately 190,000 clones, with 70% to 90% seen only once. The top ten clonotypes cover 20% to 25% of the sample.

Between the V and J ends, shortened by 0 bases and 3 bases respectively, the junction contains 6 bases. There are 13 amino acids in the CDR3, from cysteine to phenylalanine inclusive. The entry retains the CDR3 DNA only, 39 bases that are in frame from base 1. CDR1 and CDR2 are drawn from the germline V gene: SGHRS, YFSETQ. A note on this clone: The antigen it recognizes is unknown. There are no base qualities to consult, and no much larger clone falls within one base.

The sequence joins TRBV5-1 to TRBJ2-5, with the D gene not confidently named. This TCR came from a man in his fifties or sixties with active or convalescent COVID-19. The specimen was peripheral blood. The encoded CDR3 is CASSLGGEETQYF. The DNA reads as follows: TGCGCCAGCAGCTTGGGAGGAGAAGAGACCCAGTACTTC.